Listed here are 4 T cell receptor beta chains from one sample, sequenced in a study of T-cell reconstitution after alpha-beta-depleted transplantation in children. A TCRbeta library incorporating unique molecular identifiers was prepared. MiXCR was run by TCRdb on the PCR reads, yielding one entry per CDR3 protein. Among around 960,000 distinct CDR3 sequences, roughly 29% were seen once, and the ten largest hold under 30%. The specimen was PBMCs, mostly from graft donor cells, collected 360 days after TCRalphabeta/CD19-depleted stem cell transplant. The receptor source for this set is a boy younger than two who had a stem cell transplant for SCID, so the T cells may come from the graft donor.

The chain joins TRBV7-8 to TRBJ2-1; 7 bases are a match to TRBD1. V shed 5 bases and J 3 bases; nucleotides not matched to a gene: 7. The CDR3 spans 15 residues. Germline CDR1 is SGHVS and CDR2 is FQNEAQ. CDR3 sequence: CASSRTGQIYNEQFF. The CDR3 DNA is TGTGCCAGCAGCCGCACGGGACAGATCTACAATGAGCAGTTCTTC.

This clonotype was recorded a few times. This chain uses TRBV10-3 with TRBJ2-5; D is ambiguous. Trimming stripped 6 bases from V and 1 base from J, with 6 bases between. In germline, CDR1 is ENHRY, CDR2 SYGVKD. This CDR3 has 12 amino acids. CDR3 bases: TGTGCCATCAGGGCGGCCCAAGAGACCCAGTACTTC. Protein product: CAIRAAQETQYF.

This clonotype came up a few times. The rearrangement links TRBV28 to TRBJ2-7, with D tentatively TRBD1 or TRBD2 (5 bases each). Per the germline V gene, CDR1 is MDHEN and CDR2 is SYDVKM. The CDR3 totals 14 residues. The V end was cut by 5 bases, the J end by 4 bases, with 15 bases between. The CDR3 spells CASSAWDGRYEQYF. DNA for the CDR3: TGTGCCAGCAGTGCCTGGGACGGCAGATACGAGCAGTACTTC.

As DNA, the CDR3 is TGTGCCAGCAGTCACGGACTACCGGGGCCCTACAATGAGCAGTTCTTC. This encodes CASSHGLPGPYNEQFF. The J gene is TRBJ2-1, the V gene TRBV27; tentatively, D is TRBD2 (6 bases). V was cut by 5 bases and J by 2 bases, with 16 bases left in between. The CDR3 is 16 amino acids. Germline-derived CDR1 and CDR2 are MNHEY and SMNVEV (reference sequence).